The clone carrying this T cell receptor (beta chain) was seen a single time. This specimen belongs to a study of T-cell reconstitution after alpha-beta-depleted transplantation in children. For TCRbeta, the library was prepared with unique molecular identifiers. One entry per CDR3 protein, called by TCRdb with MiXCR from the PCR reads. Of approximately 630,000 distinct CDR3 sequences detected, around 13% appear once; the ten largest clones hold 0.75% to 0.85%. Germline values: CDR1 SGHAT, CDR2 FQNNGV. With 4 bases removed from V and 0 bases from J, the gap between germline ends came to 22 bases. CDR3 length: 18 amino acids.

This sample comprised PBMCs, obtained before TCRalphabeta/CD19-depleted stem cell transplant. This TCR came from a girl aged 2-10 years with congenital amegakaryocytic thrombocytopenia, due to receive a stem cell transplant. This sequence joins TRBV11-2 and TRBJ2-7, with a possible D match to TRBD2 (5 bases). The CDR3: CASSSDRRDYGLSYEQYF. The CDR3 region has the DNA TGTGCCAGCAGCTCAGATCGGAGAGACTACGGCCTCTCCTACGAGCAGTACTTC.